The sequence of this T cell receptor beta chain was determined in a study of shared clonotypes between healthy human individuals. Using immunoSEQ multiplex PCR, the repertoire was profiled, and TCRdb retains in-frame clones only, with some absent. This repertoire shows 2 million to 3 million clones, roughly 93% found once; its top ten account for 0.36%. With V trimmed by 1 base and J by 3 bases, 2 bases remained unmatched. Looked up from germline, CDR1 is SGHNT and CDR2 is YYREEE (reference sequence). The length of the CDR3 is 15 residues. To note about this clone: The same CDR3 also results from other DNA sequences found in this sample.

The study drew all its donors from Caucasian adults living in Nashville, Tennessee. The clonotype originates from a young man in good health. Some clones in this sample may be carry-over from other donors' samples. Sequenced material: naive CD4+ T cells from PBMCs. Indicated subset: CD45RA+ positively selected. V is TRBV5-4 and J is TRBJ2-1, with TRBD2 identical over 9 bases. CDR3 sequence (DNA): TGTGCCAGCAGCTTGCCACTAGCGGGCTACAATGAGCAGTTCTTC. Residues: CASSLPLAGYNEQFF.